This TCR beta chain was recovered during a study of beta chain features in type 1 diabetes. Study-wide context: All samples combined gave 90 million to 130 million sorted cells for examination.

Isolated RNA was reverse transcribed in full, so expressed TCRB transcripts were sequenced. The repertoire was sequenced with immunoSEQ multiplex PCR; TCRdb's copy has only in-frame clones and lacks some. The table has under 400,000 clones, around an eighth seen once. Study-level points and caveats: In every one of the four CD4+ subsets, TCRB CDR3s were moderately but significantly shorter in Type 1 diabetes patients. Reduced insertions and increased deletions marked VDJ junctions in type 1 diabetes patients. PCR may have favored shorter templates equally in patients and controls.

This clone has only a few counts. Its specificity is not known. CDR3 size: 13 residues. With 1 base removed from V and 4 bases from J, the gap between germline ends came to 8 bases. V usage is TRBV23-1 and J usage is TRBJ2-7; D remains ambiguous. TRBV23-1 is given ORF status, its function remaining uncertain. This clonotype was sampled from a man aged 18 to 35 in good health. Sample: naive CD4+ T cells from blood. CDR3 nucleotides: TGCGCCAGCAGTCAATTTCCACGGTACGAGCAGTACTTC. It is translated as CASSQFPRYEQYF.